In its sample, the clone carrying this TCR delta chain was seen a few times. The antigen is unknown. The protein recorded in TCRdb matches a much larger clone and deviates from this DNA's translation at residue 19, suggesting a read error; the protein here is obtained by translating the DNA. The V gene's germline CDR1 is TSWWSYY and CDR2 QGS. V trimming: 4 bases; J trimming: 7 bases; junction bases outside the gene matches: 35. The CDR3 loop spans 23 amino acids. The data stem from a study of γδ T cells in repeated Plasmodium falciparum infection. Across the whole study: Malian gammadelta TCRs were studied during no-transmission periods and across acute malaria episodes. General study findings and limits: The Malian cohort came from a small rural village of predominantly one ethnic group. Many TCRgamma sequences overlapped between individuals in stable Vgamma9/Vdelta2+ repertoires.

Flow sorting of PBMC yielded separate Vgamma9/Vdelta2+ and Vdelta2-negative gammadelta T cell populations for bulk repertoire analysis. TCRdb applied CATT to the multiplex PCR reads for clone calling. Of 50,000 to 55,000 delta-chain clones in the sample, approximately 2% were seen once. The sample taken for sequencing was gamma-delta T cells from blood. This sequence was found in a pool of human donors (malaria-infected and uninfected, not separated). This chain links TRDV1 with TRDJ1; 8 bases fit TRDD3. The J gene comes from matching the DNA to germline here; TCRdb lacks it. The CDR3 loop is CALGVPSIPFHSTGGRAQAKLIF. CDR3 coding DNA: TGTGCTCTTGGGGTTCCGTCTATTCCCTTCCACAGTACTGGGGGGCGAGCCCAGGCTAAACTCATCTTT.